The 16 T cell receptor beta chains below were found in one sample sequenced in a study of tumor T cells in aggressive B-cell lymphoma (dated by TCRdb to 2015 to 2018). The method was the immunoSEQ multiplex PCR assay. TCRdb obtained this table from immuneACCESS and retained in-frame rearrangements with V and J assigned. These tables miss some clones; where compared with another copy, unresolved V genes account for less than half of the shortfall, and the remainder is unexplained. Counted in this sample were about 3,200 clones; around nine tenths of them appeared once. The ten largest make up roughly 6% of the sample. The material sequenced was tumor tissue. Source of these receptors: an adult with diffuse large B cell lymphoma.

CDR3 in amino acids: CASSRGLSGNEQFF. In nucleotides, the CDR3 is TGTGCCAGCAGTCGGGGATTGAGTGGCAATGAGCAGTTCTTC. The chain combines TRBV7-9 with TRBJ2-1; the D gene is possibly TRBD2 (5 bases). The CDR3 loop spans 14 amino acids. The V end lost 6 bases, the J end lost 6 bases, and 15 bases lay between the germline ends. Germline loops: CDR1 SEHNR, CDR2 FQNEAQ (reference sequence).

The chain employs TRBV5-1 and TRBJ1-1; 7 bases map to TRBD1. CDR1 SGHRS and CDR2 YFSETQ come from the germline V gene. The CDR3 spans 13 residues. The V and J ends lost 1 base and 7 bases, in that order; junction bases with no gene match: 4. The CDR3 sequence: CASSLMRDSEAFF. CDR3 nucleotides: TGCGCCAGCAGCTTGATGCGGGACAGTGAAGCTTTCTTT.

The chain carries TRBV10-3 and TRBJ2-3; 9 nucleotides line up with TRBD1. With 6 bases clipped from V and 2 bases from J, the junction kept 6 bases outside the gene matches. Germline CDR1 and CDR2: ENHRY and SYGVKD. This CDR3 comprises 15 residues. CDR3 DNA: TGTGCCATCAGGGGACAGGGCCAAGCCACAGATACGCAGTATTTT. Its protein product is CAIRGQGQATDTQYF.

The chain joins TRBV29-1 to TRBJ2-2; a possible D gene is TRBD1 (5 bases). The CDR3 runs 13 residues. CDR1 is SQVTM and CDR2 is ANQGSEA in the germline V gene. The V and J ends lost 7 bases and 0 bases respectively, with 9 bases between them. This CDR3 is CSARDTNTGELFF. DNA for the CDR3: TGCAGCGCCAGGGATACGAACACCGGGGAGCTGTTTTTT.

This clone appeared a single time. This rearrangement joins TRBV5-4 to TRBJ1-4; 7 positions match TRBD1. The CDR3 consists of 16 residues. Germline V CDR1 and CDR2: SGHNT, YYREEE (reference sequence). V lost 3 bases, J lost 8 bases, and 13 bases stayed unmatched. For the CDR3, the DNA is TGTGCCAGCAGCTCGATTAGGACAGGAACGAGGGAAAAACTGTTTTTT. This encodes CASSSIRTGTREKLFF. The variable domain in full, with the rest retrieved from reference TRBV5-4 and TRBJ1-4, is ETGVTQSPTHLIKTRGQQVTLRCSSQSGHNTVSWYQQALGQGPQFIFQYYREEENGRGNFPPRFSGLQFPNYSSELNVNALELDDSALYLCASSSIRTGTREKLFFGSGTQLSVL.

This chain joins TRBV5-1 and TRBJ2-5, with D perhaps TRBD1 (8 bases). The CDR3 has 15 residues. Trimming took 4 bases from V and 11 from J, leaving 24 bases between them. Per germline, CDR1 SGHRS and CDR2 YFSETQ. The CDR3 sequence is CASSPETGEGGEQYF. CDR3 bases: TGCGCCAGCAGCCCCGAGACAGGGGAGGGGGGAGAGCAGTACTTC.

The V gene is TRBV12-5, the J gene TRBJ2-2, with TRBD2 matching 7 bases. This CDR3 comprises 20 residues. J lost 2 bases, V lost 0 bases, and 15 bases had no gene match. Germline V lookup: CDR1 LGHNT, CDR2 FRNRAP. The CDR3 sequence: CASGLVPQTSRLSNTGELFF. The CDR3 DNA reads TGTGCTAGTGGTTTGGTACCCCAGACTAGCCGACTCTCTAACACCGGGGAGCTGTTTTTT.

This chain connects TRBV18 to TRBJ2-1; 10 nucleotides align to TRBD2. The V gene's germline CDR1 is KGHSH and CDR2 LQKENI. Trimming took 1 base from V and 7 from J; bases not matched to a gene: 4. The CDR3 runs 15 residues. The CDR3 nucleotides are TGTGCCAGCTCACCACGACAGCGGGAGGGTAATGAGCAGTTCTTC. Translated: CASSPRQREGNEQFF.

The rearrangement uses TRBV21-1 and TRBJ2-2; the D call in the table, TRBD1, was not verified against the DNA. TRBV21-1 is noted as a pseudogene. The CDR3 is 19 amino acids. The CDR3: CASSRQRTGATANTGELFF. In DNA form, the CDR3 reads TGTGCCAGCAGCAGACAAAGGACAGGGGCTACCGCGAACACCGGGGAGCTGTTTTTT.

The chain combines TRBV14 with TRBJ2-3; 11 bases fit TRBD2. CDR1 and CDR2 (germline): SGHDN, FVKESK. The CDR3 has 16 amino acids. J was trimmed by 1 base and V by 4 bases; bases with no gene match: 4. The CDR3 region has the DNA TGTGCCAGCAGCCCCGGACTAGCGGGCGGCACAGATACGCAGTATTTT. Its protein is CASSPGLAGGTDTQYF.

The chain joins TRBV7-9 to TRBJ2-3; maybe TRBD1 (5 bases). The V gene lost 1 base and the J gene lost 10 bases, with 9 bases spanning the gap. The CDR3 is 12 amino acids. CDR1 is SEHNR and CDR2 is FQNEAQ in the germline V gene (reference sequence). CDR3 sequence (DNA): TGTGCCAGCAGCTTAGGGGGCGGATCGCAGTATTTT. It encodes CASSLGGGSQYF.

This clone was observed a single time. The chain recombines TRBV28 with TRBJ2-7, with 7 positions matching TRBD2. Unmatched junction bases numbered 8, after V lost 8 bases and J lost 1 base. This CDR3 spans 14 amino acids. Germline V lookup: CDR1 MDHEN, CDR2 SYDVKM. The CDR3, as DNA: TGTGCCAGCCATTTGCGGGGGTTTTCCTACGAGCAGTACTTC. Translation: CASHLRGFSYEQYF. The full variable domain, completed using reference TRBV28 and TRBJ2-7, is DVKVTQSSRYLVKRTGEKVFLECVQDMDHENMFWYRQDPGLGLRLIYFSYDVKMKEKGDIPEGYSVSREKKERFSLILESASTNQTSMYLCASHLRGFSYEQYFGPGTRLTVT.

The J gene is TRBJ2-5, the V gene TRBV9; 7 bases align to TRBD2. The CDR3 runs to 22 residues. Germline CDR1 SGDLS, CDR2 YYNGEE. V dropped 6 bases and J dropped 4; count of bases not matched to a gene: 33. In DNA, the CDR3 is TGTGCCAGCATCAAAAGCGGGGAAAGACTTGAGGGAGGGCCTGTTCTTCCAGAGACCCAGTACTTC. Its protein is CASIKSGERLEGGPVLPETQYF.

The CDR3 loop reads CASSQGGGENQPQHF. The CDR3 DNA is TGTGCCAGCAGTCAAGGGGGAGGGGAAAATCAGCCCCAGCATTTT. The chain joins TRBV6-6 to TRBJ1-5; the D gene is possibly TRBD1 (6 bases). V lost 5 bases and J lost 4, with 15 bases in between. Looked up from germline, CDR1 is MNHNY and CDR2 is SVGAGI (reference sequence). CDR3 length: 15 amino acids.

V gene TRBV19 combines with J gene TRBJ2-3; D remains unclear. V was pared by 3 bases and J by 0 bases, with 10 bases between. This CDR3 is 15 amino acids long. Germline V gives CDR1 LNHDA, CDR2 SQIVND (reference sequence). The CDR3 coding sequence is TGTGCCAGTAGTATCGGTCGGGTTAGCACAGATACGCAGTATTTT. It is translated as CASSIGRVSTDTQYF.

A few counts support this clone. The gene calls are TRBV4-1 and TRBJ2-7; TRBD1 matches at 9 bases. V lost 6 bases, J lost 3 bases, and 9 bases stayed unmatched. CDR1 is MGHRA, CDR2 YSYEKL, per germline. CDR3 size: 15 residues. The CDR3 reads CASSLSGTGIYEQYF. CDR3 DNA: TGCGCCAGCAGTCTATCCGGGACAGGGATCTACGAGCAGTACTTC.